This TCR beta chain derives from a study of T cell changes during pregnancy in multiple sclerosis (dated by TCRdb to the late 2010s). With respect to the entire study: The study examined how the T cell repertoire changed over the course of pregnancy in women with multiple sclerosis.

At the junction V is shortened by 5 bases and J by 6 bases, with 17 bases in between. The germline V gene specifies SGHTA as CDR1 and FQGTGA as CDR2. The CDR3, cysteine through phenylalanine, is 15 amino acids long. The DNA shown is the 45-base CDR3, in frame from base 1. The library relied on the immunoSEQ multiplex PCR assay. TCRdb carries this immuneACCESS record with in-frame sequences only. Its versions omit some clonotypes, under half of them owing to an unresolved V gene in the studies checked, with the rest unexplained. Present in this sample are about 76,000 clones, 93% of which were seen just once. Approximately 2.5% of the sample is held by the ten biggest clonotypes. On this clone itself: Its antigen specificity is not known. No base quality information exists; no much larger clone differs at one position.

The source is a female donor with multiple sclerosis, enrolled in a pregnancy study. Material: peripheral blood, obtained in the second trimester of pregnancy. Rearrangement joined TRBV7-3 to TRBJ2-1, with TRBD1 tentatively as D gene (5 bases match). The CDR3 region reads CASSPTGFDGNEQFF. At the DNA level, the sequence is TGTGCCAGCAGCCCTACAGGTTTTGATGGCAATGAGCAGTTCTTC.